This is a list of T cell receptor beta chains from one sample in a study of T cell responses to AZD1222 COVID-19 vaccine. Here immunoSEQ multiplex PCR was the method, and the copy in TCRdb shows in-frame clones only, minus some. The sample lists approximately 160,000 clones, 85% to 95% seen once, with about 0.9% in the top ten. The material sequenced was peripheral blood, taken on day 0 of AZD1222 vaccination. These receptors were collected from an adult in good health. Each CDR3 is given with its conserved first and last residue. A D gene is named only where the DNA matches it firmly. The size entry is marked missing in some rows and otherwise reads once, few, many or a size class.

size: .
D: .
J: TRBJ1-6
V: TRBV14
CDR3: CASSQDITVTYNSPLHF
DNA: TGTGCCAGCAGCCAAGATATAACGGTGACCTATAATTCACCCCTCCACTTT

size: .
D: .
J: TRBJ1-6
V: TRBV6-2/TRBV6-3
CDR3: CASSYSENSYNSPLHF
DNA: TGTGCCAGCAGTTACTCAGAAAACTCCTATAATTCACCCCTCCACTTT

size: few
D: TRBD2
J: TRBJ2-7
V: TRBV6-2/TRBV6-3
CDR3: CASSYPPQRGTYEQYF
DNA: TGTGCCAGCAGTTACCCCCCCCAGCGGGGGACCTACGAGCAGTACTTC

size: .
D: .
J: TRBJ1-4
V: TRBV4-1
CDR3: CASRRVGGEGEKLFF
DNA: TGCGCCAGCAGACGAGTGGGAGGGGAAGGTGAAAAACTGTTTTTT

size: once
D: .
J: TRBJ2-7
V: TRBV10-3
CDR3: CAISSLLRGPYEQYF
DNA: TGTGCCATCAGTAGTTTACTCAGAGGCCCCTACGAGCAGTACTTC

size: .
D: TRBD2
J: TRBJ2-3
V: TRBV27
CDR3: CAIELAGVSSTDTQYF
DNA: TGTGCCATCGAGCTAGCGGGGGTTTCTAGCACAGATACGCAGTATTTT

size: .
D: .
J: TRBJ1-2
V: TRBV27
CDR3: CASSLTGFDYGYTF
DNA: TGTGCCAGCAGTCTCACGGGCTTCGACTATGGCTACACCTTC

size: .
D: TRBD1
J: TRBJ1-3
V: TRBV18
CDR3: CASSLDRGSGNTIYF
DNA: TGTGCCAGCTCACTGGACAGGGGCTCTGGAAACACCATATATTTT

size: .
D: .
J: TRBJ1-1
V: TRBV12-3/TRBV12-4
CDR3: CASRVGMNTEAFF
DNA: TGTGCCAGCAGGGTCGGGATGAACACTGAAGCTTTCTTT

size: .
D: .
J: TRBJ2-7
V: TRBV5-1
CDR3: CASSLERGGLNEQYF
DNA: TGCGCCAGCAGCTTGGAGAGGGGGGGCCTCAACGAGCAGTACTTC

size: .
D: .
J: TRBJ1-1
V: TRBV6-1
CDR3: CASSERGFQAFF
DNA: TGTGCCAGCAGTGAACGGGGATTCCAAGCTTTCTTT

size: .
D: .
J: TRBJ2-5
V: TRBV15
CDR3: CATSRDPDVQETQYF
DNA: TGTGCCACCAGCAGAGATCCGGATGTCCAAGAGACCCAGTACTTC

size: .
D: .
J: TRBJ2-2
V: TRBV4-2
CDR3: CASSQGAFAGTTGELFF
DNA: TGTGCCAGCAGCCAAGGGGCTTTTGCGGGGACGACCGGGGAGCTGTTTTTT

size: .
D: .
J: TRBJ1-6
V: TRBV14
CDR3: CASSQGPGPQINSPLHF
DNA: TGTGCCAGCAGCCAAGGTCCGGGACCGCAGATTAATTCACCCCTCCACTTT

size: .
D: .
J: TRBJ1-2
V: TRBV19
CDR3: CASSIYGEGYTF
DNA: TGTGCCAGTAGTATCTACGGAGAGGGCTACACCTTC

size: once
D: .
J: TRBJ2-3
V: TRBV7-3
CDR3: CASSSRTSGATDTQYF
DNA: TGTGCCAGCAGCTCCCGGACCTCGGGTGCGACAGATACGCAGTATTTT

size: .
D: .
J: TRBJ1-4
V: TRBV29-1
CDR3: CSVEVPGMNEKLFF
DNA: TGCAGCGTTGAAGTCCCGGGGATGAATGAAAAACTGTTTTTT

size: .
D: .
J: TRBJ1-3
V: TRBV5-4
CDR3: CASSLGVASGNTIYF
DNA: TGTGCCAGCAGCCTAGGGGTGGCCTCTGGAAACACCATATATTTT

size: .
D: .
J: TRBJ2-5
V: TRBV2
CDR3: CASRSAQETQYF
DNA: TGTGCCAGCAGGTCAGCTCAAGAGACCCAGTACTTC

size: .
D: .
J: TRBJ1-2
V: TRBV20-1
CDR3: CSAAHSQGNTF
DNA: TGCAGTGCTGCACATTCGCAGGGAAACACCTTC